The subject of this entry is one TCR beta chain. Antigen unknown. This entry belongs to a study of cytomegalovirus exposure and HLA in healthy donors. Study-level results: Earlier analysis looked at TCR beta V segments, and most were productive about 90% or about 30% of the time. The records held CMV serostatus as the only immune exposure information. Exclusion as indistinguishable affected some V segments, including TRBV6-2 and TRBV6-3.

PCR primers comprised 60 Vbeta and 13 Jbeta primers. TCRdb's copy holds only in-frame clones and misses some; the assay was immunoSEQ multiplex PCR. Of some 100,000 clones listed, under 80% are singletons. Germline CDR1 KGHSY, CDR2 FQNENV. The V gene lost 0 bases and the J gene lost 10 bases, with 10 bases spanning the gap. The CDR3 covers 13 residues. The clonotype originates from a woman between 45 and 65 years old in good health and CMV-seropositive. The rearrangement uses TRBV16 and TRBJ2-1; D uncertain. The specimen was PBMCs. The CDR3 DNA reads as TGTGCCAGCAGCCAATCTTCAGGATTCGAGCAGTTCTTC. Translated: CASSQSSGFEQFF. The entire variable domain, with the rest obtained from reference TRBV16 and TRBJ2-1, is as follows: GEEVAQTPKHLVRGEGQKAKLYCAPIKGHSYVFWYQQVLKNEFKFLISFQNENVFDETGMPKERFSAKCLPNSPCSLEIQATKLEDSAVYFCASSQSSGFEQFFGPGTRLTVL.